This TCR beta chain was obtained from a study of shared clonotypes between healthy human individuals. Trimming removed 2 bases from V and 0 bases from J, with 12 bases in between. Germline V gene data show CDR1 as SGHRS and CDR2 as YFSETQ. The CDR3 spans 15 residues. TCRdb's table, derived via immunoSEQ multiplex PCR, lists solely in-frame clones and lacks some. The sample contains a few million clones, around 95% of which appear only once. In regard to this clone: The sample contains more than one DNA sequence encoding this CDR3.

The sequence derives from a man younger than 35 in good health. The chain is built from TRBV5-1 and TRBJ2-7; D ambiguous. Sequencing was performed on naive CD4+ T cells sorted from blood. Stated subset: CD45RA+ positively selected. The CDR3 region is CASSLLGGSSYEQYF. CDR3 nucleotide sequence: TGCGCCAGCAGCTTATTAGGCGGTTCCTCCTACGAGCAGTACTTC. The whole variable domain, remainder taken from reference TRBV5-1 and TRBJ2-7, is KAGVTQTPRYLIKTRGQQVTLSCSPISGHRSVSWYQQTPGQGLQFLFEYFSETQRNKGNFPGRFSGRQFSNSRSEMNVSTLELGDSALYLCASSLLGGSSYEQYFGPGTRLTVT.